This T cell receptor beta chain derives from a study of T cells in Graves' hyperthyroidism and ophthalmopathy (dated by TCRdb to the late 2010s). The study in broad terms: Peripheral blood was sampled at the time of initial diagnosis, prior to any treatment. To identify distinguishing TCR V-J signatures, a discovery cohort of around 100 patients was used, comprising 43 with Graves' ophthalmopathy and some 60 with stable Graves' hyperthyroidism. Prospective prediction of ophthalmopathy was tested in an independent validation cohort consisting of 18 to 20 hyperthyroidism patients and 17 patients who later progressed to ophthalmopathy. The approximately 100 discovery patients were randomly split 7:3 into training and test sets. The study also compared thyroid tissue and blood T-cell repertoires from a handful of Graves' hyperthyroidism patients. After sampling, hyperthyroidism patients received methimazole starting at 30 mg daily, and ophthalmopathy patients received high-dose intravenous methylprednisolone. The paper reports TCR Vbeta CDR3 sequencing of more than 120 peripheral blood samples: 40 to 45 ophthalmopathy, under 85 hyperthyroidism and around 17 progressor patients. Here is what the overall study found, with its caveats: In validation, the model predicted progression to ophthalmopathy a median of about 5.9 months before onset, with roughly 68% sensitivity and almost 75% specificity. In cross-validation, a model built on a 13 V-J signature told ophthalmopathy apart from stable hyperthyroidism with approximately 91% sensitivity and 81% to 82% specificity, and in testing the same model reached 80%/75%. Sample size was not statistically predetermined, and blinding of investigators to group allocation was not performed. Most expanded thyroid clonotypes (frequency above 0.001) were also found in blood, which suggests that blood repertoires may mirror thyroid immune responses.

TCR beta CDR3 regions were amplified from RNA transcripts. A first-round RT-PCR of the TCR CDR3 used the HTBI primer set with the Qiagen OneStep RT-PCR kit. Libraries were constructed in a second round of multiplex PCR, after which size selection and purification were carried out. Sequencing of the libraries was done on an Illumina HiSeq2000 using paired-end 100 bp reads. The authors processed their data as follows. SOAPnuke was used to process the raw data, throwing out any read that contained adapters or uncalled bases, had a mean Phred below 15, or lacked an exact constant-primer or identifier match. COPE v1.2.5 was used to merge the high-quality paired reads, and each unique nucleotide sequence was defined as a clonotype. MiTCR v1.1 was used to align the clonotypes against IMGT TRBV, TRBD and TRBJ reference segments. The analysis included only V-J combinations with a frequency above 0.0001, which together covered more than 98% of the repertoires. The TCS score was defined as the ratio of F50 (clonal expansion) to E x V (chaos), calculated using BLOSUM62-based TCRdist between CDR3 peptides within each V-J. Welch's t-statistics and random forest reduced roughly 530 V-J features to about 12, which were used in a naive Bayes classifier (R e1071). The similarity between thyroid and blood repertoires was quantified using the Morisita-Horn index. TCRdb applied fastp at Q25 and MiXCR to the public reads, then kept only in-frame beta chains. A single entry per CDR3 protein holds the most common genes and DNA from its merged rows. In this record, the V and J calls reflect TCRdb's handling and not the investigators' own analysis. This sample is represented by about 840,000 distinct CDR3 sequences; around 38% of them were singletons. The ten largest clones represent 7.5% to 9.5% of the sample.

Graves' hyperthyroidism was defined as stable when no progression to ophthalmopathy occurred over 18 months of follow-up. Hyperthyroidism patients were newly diagnosed, with disease duration under 2 months, and aged 18 to 65 years. Any patient with an uncontrolled infection, another autoimmune disease, pregnancy or lactation was excluded. Diagnoses were based on clinical symptoms, serum thyroxine and TRAb, thyroid ultrasound and orbital computed tomography. PBMCs were isolated from about 10 ml of fresh peripheral blood by Ficoll-Paque density gradient centrifugation. Trizol reagent was used to extract total RNA, and RNA quality was then checked on an Agilent 2100 Bioanalyzer. Notes on this clonotype: The antigen it binds to is not known. Base-call qualities are not available, and no considerably larger clone is one nucleotide away.

Here V drops 5 bases and J drops 1 base, and the junction holds 4 bases not matched to any gene. Including the terminal cysteine and phenylalanine, the CDR3 comprises 15 residues. The only DNA kept is the CDR3, 45 bases in frame from the first base. The sample taken for sequencing was blood. The chain is encoded by TRBV12-3 or TRBV12-4 joined to TRBJ2-2; the central 7 bases match TRBD1. This clonotype was sampled from a man aged 18 to 29 with Graves' hyperthyroidism. The nucleotides read TGTGCCAGCAGTCCTGGGGACAGGAACACCGGGGAGCTGTTTTTT. It encodes CASSPGDRNTGELFF.